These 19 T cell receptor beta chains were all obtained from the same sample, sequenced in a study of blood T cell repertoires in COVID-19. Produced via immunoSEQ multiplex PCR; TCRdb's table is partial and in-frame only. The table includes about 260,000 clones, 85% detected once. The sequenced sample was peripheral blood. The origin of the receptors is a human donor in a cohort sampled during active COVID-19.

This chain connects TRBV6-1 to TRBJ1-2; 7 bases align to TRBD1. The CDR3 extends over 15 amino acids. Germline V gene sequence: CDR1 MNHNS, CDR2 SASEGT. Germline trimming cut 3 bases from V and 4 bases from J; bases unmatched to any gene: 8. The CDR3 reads CASSDDHQGVYGYTF. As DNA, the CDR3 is TGTGCCAGCAGTGACGACCACCAGGGGGTCTATGGCTACACCTTC.

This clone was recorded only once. The CDR3 region has the DNA TGTGCCAGTCGCCCTCGTGGACAGGGCCGCGAGCAGTACTTC. As protein: CASRPRGQGREQYF. The chain uses TRBV19 and TRBJ2-7, with 8 bases fitting TRBD1. The CDR3 consists of 14 residues. After removal of 8 bases from V and 6 bases from J, the junction contained 12 bases not matched to a gene. Germline CDR1 LNHDA, CDR2 SQIVND (reference sequence).

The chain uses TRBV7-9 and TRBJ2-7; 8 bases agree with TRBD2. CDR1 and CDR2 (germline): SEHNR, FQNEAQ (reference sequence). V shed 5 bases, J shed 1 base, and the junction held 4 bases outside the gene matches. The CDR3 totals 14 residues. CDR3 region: CASSVSGNSYEQYF. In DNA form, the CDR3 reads TGTGCCAGCAGCGTTAGCGGGAATTCCTACGAGCAGTACTTC. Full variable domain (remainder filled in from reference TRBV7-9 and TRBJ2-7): DTGVSQNPRHKITKRGQNVTFRCDPISEHNRLYWYRQTLGQGPEFLTYFQNEAQLEKSRLLSDRFSAERPKGSFSTLEIQRTEQGDSAMYLCASSVSGNSYEQYFGPGTRLTVT.

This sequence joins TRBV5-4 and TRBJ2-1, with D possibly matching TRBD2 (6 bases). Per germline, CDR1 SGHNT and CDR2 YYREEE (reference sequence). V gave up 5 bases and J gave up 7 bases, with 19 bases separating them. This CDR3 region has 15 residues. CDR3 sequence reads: CASRTLEGGKNEQFF. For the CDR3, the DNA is TGTGCCAGCAGAACCCTGGAGGGCGGAAAGAATGAGCAGTTCTTC.

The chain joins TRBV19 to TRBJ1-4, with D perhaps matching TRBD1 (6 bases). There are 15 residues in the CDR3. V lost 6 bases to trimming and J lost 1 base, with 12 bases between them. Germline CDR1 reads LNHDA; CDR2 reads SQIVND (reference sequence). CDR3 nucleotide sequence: TGTGCCAGTAGCCTCACAGGGTTAACTAATGAAAAACTGTTTTTT. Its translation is CASSLTGLTNEKLFF.

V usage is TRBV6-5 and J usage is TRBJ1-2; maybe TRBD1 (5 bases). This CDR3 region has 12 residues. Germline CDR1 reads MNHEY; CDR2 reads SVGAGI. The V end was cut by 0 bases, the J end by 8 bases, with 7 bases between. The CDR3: CASSYSGVGYTF. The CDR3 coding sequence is TGTGCCAGCAGTTACTCAGGGGTCGGCTACACCTTC.

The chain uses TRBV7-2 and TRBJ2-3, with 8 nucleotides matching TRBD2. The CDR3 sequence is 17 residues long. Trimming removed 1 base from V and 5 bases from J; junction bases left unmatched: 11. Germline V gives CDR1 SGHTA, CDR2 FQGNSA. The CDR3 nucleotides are TGTGCCAGCAGCTTAGACGACACTAGCGGACGGCGAGATACGCAGTATTTT. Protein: CASSLDDTSGRRDTQYF.

The CDR3 region is CASSPGLASLRARNEQFF. The CDR3 DNA follows: TGTGCCAGCAGCCCGGGACTAGCCTCTCTCAGGGCCCGCAATGAGCAGTTCTTC. The gene calls are TRBV27 and TRBJ2-1, with 9 bases that match TRBD2. The CDR3 covers 18 residues. Germline trimming cut 6 bases from V and 6 bases from J; bases unmatched to any gene: 18. Germline CDR1 and CDR2: MNHEY and SMNVEV (reference sequence).

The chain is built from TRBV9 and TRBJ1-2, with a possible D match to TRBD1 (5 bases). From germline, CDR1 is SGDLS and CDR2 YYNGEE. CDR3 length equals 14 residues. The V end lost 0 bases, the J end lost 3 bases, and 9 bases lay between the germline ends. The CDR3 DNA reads TGTGCCAGCAGCGTAGGCTCGGGGGACTATGGCTACACCTTC. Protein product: CASSVGSGDYGYTF.

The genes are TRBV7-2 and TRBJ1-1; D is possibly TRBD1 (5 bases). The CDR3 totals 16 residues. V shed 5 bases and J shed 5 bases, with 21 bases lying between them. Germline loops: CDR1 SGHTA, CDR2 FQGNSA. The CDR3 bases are TGTGCCAGCAGCGATCAGCCGGCCTTAGGGGCTACTGAAGCTTTCTTT. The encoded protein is CASSDQPALGATEAFF.

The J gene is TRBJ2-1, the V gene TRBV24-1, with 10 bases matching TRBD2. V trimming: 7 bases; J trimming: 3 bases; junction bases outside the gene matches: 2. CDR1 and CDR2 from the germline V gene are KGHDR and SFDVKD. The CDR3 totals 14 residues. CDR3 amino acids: CATSASGSYNEQFF. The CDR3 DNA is TGTGCCACCAGCGCTAGCGGGAGCTACAATGAGCAGTTCTTC.

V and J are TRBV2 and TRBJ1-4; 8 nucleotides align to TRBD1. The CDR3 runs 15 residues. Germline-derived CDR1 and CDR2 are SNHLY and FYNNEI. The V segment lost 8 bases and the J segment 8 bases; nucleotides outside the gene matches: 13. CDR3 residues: CASVATGVSEEKLFF. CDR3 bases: TGTGCCAGCGTTGCGACAGGGGTGTCGGAGGAAAAACTGTTTTTT.

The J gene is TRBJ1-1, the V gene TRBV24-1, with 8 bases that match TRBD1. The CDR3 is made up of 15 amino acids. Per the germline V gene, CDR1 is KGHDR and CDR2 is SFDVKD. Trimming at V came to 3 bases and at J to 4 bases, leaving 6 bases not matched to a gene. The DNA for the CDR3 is TGTGCCACCAGTGATGGGACAGGCGGGCCCACTGAAGCTTTCTTT. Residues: CATSDGTGGPTEAFF.

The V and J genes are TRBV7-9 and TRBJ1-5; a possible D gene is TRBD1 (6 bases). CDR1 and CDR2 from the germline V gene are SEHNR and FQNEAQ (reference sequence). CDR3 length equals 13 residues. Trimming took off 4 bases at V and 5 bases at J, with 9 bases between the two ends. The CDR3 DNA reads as TGTGCCAGCAGCTCCTACAGGGATCAGCCCCAGCATTTT. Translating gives CASSSYRDQPQHF.

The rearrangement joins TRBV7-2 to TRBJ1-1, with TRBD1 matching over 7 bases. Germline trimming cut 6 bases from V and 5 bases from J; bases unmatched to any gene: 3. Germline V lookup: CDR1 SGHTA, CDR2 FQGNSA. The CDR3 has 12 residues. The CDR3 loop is CASRGQSTEAFF. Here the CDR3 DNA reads TGTGCCAGCAGGGGACAGTCGACTGAAGCTTTCTTT.

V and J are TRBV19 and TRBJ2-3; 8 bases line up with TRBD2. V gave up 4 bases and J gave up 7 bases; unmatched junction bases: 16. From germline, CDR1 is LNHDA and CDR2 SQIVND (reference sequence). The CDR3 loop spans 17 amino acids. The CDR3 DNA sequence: TGTGCCAGTAGTACGGGAGGGACTCTCCTCGCGAGTAATACGCAGTATTTT. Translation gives CASSTGGTLLASNTQYF.

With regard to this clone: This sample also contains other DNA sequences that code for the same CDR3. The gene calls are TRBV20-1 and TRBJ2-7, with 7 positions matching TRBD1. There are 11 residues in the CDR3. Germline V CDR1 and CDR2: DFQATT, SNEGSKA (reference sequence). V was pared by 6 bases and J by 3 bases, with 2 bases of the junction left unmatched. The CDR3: CSARDSYEQYF. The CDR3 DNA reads TGCAGTGCAAGGGACAGCTACGAGCAGTACTTC.

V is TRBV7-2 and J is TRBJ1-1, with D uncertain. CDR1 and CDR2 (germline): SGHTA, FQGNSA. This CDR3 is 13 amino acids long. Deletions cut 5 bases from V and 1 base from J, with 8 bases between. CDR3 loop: CASSEARNTEAFF. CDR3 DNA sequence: TGTGCCAGCAGCGAGGCCAGGAACACTGAAGCTTTCTTT.

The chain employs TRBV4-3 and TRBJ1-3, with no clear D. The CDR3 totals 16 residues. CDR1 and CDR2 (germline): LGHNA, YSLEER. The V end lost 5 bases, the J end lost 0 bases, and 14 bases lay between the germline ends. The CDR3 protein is CASSVSGTSSGNTIYF. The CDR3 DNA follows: TGCGCCAGCAGCGTCAGCGGTACGTCCTCTGGAAACACCATATATTTT.